This section outlines one T cell receptor (beta chain) sequence together with its context. Its target antigen remains unknown. No much larger clone is present one base from it, and per-base qualities are unavailable. Library preparation used the immunoSEQ multiplex PCR assay. The multiplex PCR relied on a mix of 60 forward primers for TCR Vbeta segments and 13 reverse primers for TCR Jbeta segments. The CDR3 region of rearranged TCR beta genes was amplified from genomic DNA with a multiplex PCR assay. The amplified TCR beta libraries were sequenced on the Illumina HiSeq System as 87-base-pair reads. Processing in the source paper ran as follows. A later analysis counted around 72 million unique TCR beta chains across the roughly 700 repertoires, and some 11 million of these chains were shared by at least two donors. Raw reads were error-corrected and collapsed into unique sequences with a nearest-neighbor algorithm that merged closely related sequences to remove PCR and sequencing errors. CDR3 sequences were aligned to IMGT reference sequences to assign V, D and J gene segments. For a sequence to be retained, at least a six-nucleotide match to both a V gene segment and a J gene segment was required. A rearrangement was called productive if the CDR3 had no stop codons and remained in frame with V and J, and every other rearrangement was called non-productive. Following IMGT convention, CDR3 was defined as the stretch from the second conserved V-encoded cysteine up to the conserved J-encoded phenylalanine. Sequences without an unambiguous match to a single V gene segment were excluded from the earlier analysis of about 630 of the donors. An earlier analysis of several hundred of the donors called V segments functional above 56.7% productive rearrangements and segregating when the between-donor standard deviation exceeded 5%. A statistical classification framework was developed to diagnose cytomegalovirus status using the catalog of TCR beta chain sequences. In a later analysis, V and J genes were assigned by comparing TCR nucleotide sequences against IMGT/GENE-DB human TR gene sequences. Using the TCRdist pipeline, a later analysis assigned CDR3 sequences along with most-parsimonious VDJ recombination scenarios. In a later analysis, each TCR beta chain was defined by its CDR3 amino acid sequence together with its V-gene family, and reads lacking a unique V-gene family were excluded. To address suspected cross-contamination and a sequencing artifact, a later analysis removed 592 highly shared, low-generation-probability nucleotide sequences. A later analysis calculated a clonal expansion index for each public chain from normalized within-repertoire ranks of inferred template counts. Generation probabilities in a later analysis came from a VDJ recombination model fitted to out-of-frame rearrangements, and those results were checked against IGoR. In a later analysis, hypergeometric tests were used to score TCR-TCR, TCR-HLA and TCR-CMV co-occurrence, with a repertoire-size bias correction applied to TCR pairs. In a later analysis, false discovery rates were estimated by permuting HLA or CMV assignments 20 times. In a later analysis, co-occurring TCRs were grouped with DBSCAN, and TCRdist sequence similarity was added when clustering was performed within HLA-allele-positive subsets. Repertoires with fewer than 30,000 or more than 120,000 public chains were left out of co-occurrence clustering, as were five repertoires with anomalous nucleotide sharing. In TCRdb, the immuneACCESS table is reduced to in-frame sequences with V and J assigned. These tables do not hold every clone; where another copy was compared, an unresolved V gene accounts for under half, and the others remain unexplained. V and J calls and clone size come straight from that table; D and trimming were deduced from the DNA. This sample comprises over 100,000 clones, 60% to 80% of them detected only once. Over 1.2% of the sample is taken by the ten largest.

The record originates from a study of cytomegalovirus exposure and HLA in healthy donors (dated by TCRdb to about 2017). Background on the whole study: An earlier analysis of approximately 550 of the donors reported more than 250 Gb of sequence data and some 120 million unique TCR beta sequences from about 200 million T cells. About 300 gigabases of sequencing data and around 85 million unique TCR sequences made up an early release that covered 500 to 650 HLA-typed donors. Of the 300 to 450 genotyped donors, 81% were placed in the genetic ancestry cluster associated with self-reported Caucasian donors. The study aimed to test whether signatures of past pathogen exposure could be identified by cataloging public T cell receptors. Using immunosequencing, the study profiled T cell repertoires from 666 subjects and related those repertoires to cytomegalovirus serostatus. A separate validation cohort of over a hundred different subjects was used in addition to the 666-subject first cohort. To predict cytomegalovirus infection status, the study brought together high-throughput TCR immunosequencing, statistical association of individual TCRs with disease status, and machine learning. In a later analysis, previously published TCR beta repertoires from 500 to 750 donors were re-analyzed and high-resolution HLA genotyping was added so that TCR occurrence patterns could be studied. Rather than drawing on any new phenotypic data, the later analysis identified candidate immune exposures from TCR beta sequences and the way those sequences occurred across donors. An earlier analysis of 587 of the donors used high-throughput TCR beta sequencing to judge whether each TCR beta V gene segment behaved as functional or pseudogenic. Alongside the repertoire data, information on donor age, sex, ethnicity and CMV serostatus was compiled. Genome-wide SNP genotypes for about 60% of the roughly 670 donors were used in a later genetic analysis, which treated that subset as a discovery cohort. All discovery cohort repertoires had been generated on a single sequencing platform. HLA typing covered class I and class II loci at four-digit resolution. The number of donors typed differed by locus, with roughly 620-630 for A, B, C, DRB1 and DQB1, 522 for DQA1, 600 to 610 for DPA1, and some 440 for DPB1. Five DR-DQ haplotypes were treated as single units for association and clustering because of strong linkage in the cohort. Across some 400 genotyped donors of the cohort, an average of approximately 240,000 unique TCR beta nucleotide sequences per donor were sequenced, and around 20% of those sequences were non-productive.

Beyond this particular receptor, the publication reports: According to a later genetic analysis, donors in an Asian-associated ancestry cluster had fewer N-insertions in productive TCRs than the approximately 650-donor mean. The classifier was reported to diagnose cytomegalovirus status with high specificity and sensitivity in both the original and validation cohorts. A later genetic analysis associated a missense DCLRE1C variant with V-gene and J-gene trimming of TCR beta chains, and an independent cohort replicated the association. This cohort had only TCR beta chains sequenced, and the lack of alpha or paired-chain data limited which features could be detected. CMV serostatus was the only immune exposure information available for the cohort. In a later analysis, around 15,000 TCR beta sequences were associated with specific HLA alleles at a false discovery rate of 0.05. Most TCR sequences were seen in very few donors, while some public TCRs were found in many individuals. Presence/absence analyses assumed roughly uniform sequencing depth across donors, an assumption that may not hold. In an earlier analysis of some 640 of the donors, most TCR beta V segments were observed in productive rearrangements about 87% or about 30% of the time, broadly matching IMGT annotations. Three of the identified cytomegalovirus-associated TCR beta chains were confirmed in vitro to be specific for cytomegalovirus antigens. In a later analysis, the rate of TCR association differed among HLA loci, with DRB1 alleles having the most associated TCRs and HLA-C alleles having the fewest. Because the 87-base-pair reads could not distinguish some IMGT-functional V segments, including TRBV6-2 and TRBV6-3, those segments were excluded. A later analysis found that HLA-associated TCR beta chains were more clonally expanded and had lower generation probabilities than equally common non-associated chains. Some 15 rarely observed V segments, including chromosome 9 orphons, were excluded from the earlier analysis of some 590 of the donors because counts were too low. In a later analysis, most CMV-associated TCR beta chains were found to appear HLA-restricted, with HLA associations seemingly driven largely by CMV exposure. A cluster of highly shared sequence variants was judged likely to be a technical artifact of the sequencing pipeline. Strong co-occurrence of HLA alleles, especially DR and DQ, made assigning TCR associations to individual alleles difficult. The authors suggested that the approach could potentially be extended to other disease states and immunological phenotypes. The study listed approximately 160 TCR beta chains as associated with cytomegalovirus. A further reported finding was that TCR beta sequences accurately predicted the HLA-A and HLA-B alleles for most subjects in the first cohort. According to a later analysis, parvovirus B19, influenza, CMV and Epstein-Barr virus appeared linked to several top co-occurrence clusters. Linkage disequilibrium might explain the correlated functional status among segregating V segments, but an unknown experimental factor could not be ruled out. HLA typing was unavailable for some donors at each locus, so association tests used only the typed subset.

From V the trimming removes 2 bases and from J it removes 10 bases, while the gene matches leave 11 bases of the junction unaccounted for. According to the germline V gene, CDR1 reads MDHEN and CDR2 reads SYDVKM. Counted from cysteine to phenylalanine, this CDR3 has 15 amino acids. Only the CDR3 DNA is retained, 45 bases long and in frame from the first base. The cohort was made up of roughly 670 healthy bone marrow donors. Cohort members were all nominally healthy when sampled, although unrecorded immune exposures were likely present. The donor tested CMV seronegative and was one of the 352 seronegative cohort members. A peripheral blood sample was provided by each donor, and peripheral blood mononuclear cells were used for TCR beta sequencing. Genomic DNA was extracted from the blood cell samples with the Qiagen DNeasy Blood Extraction Kit.

The rearrangement combines TRBV28 with TRBJ2-1, with 7 bases aligning to TRBD2. The origin of this receptor is a female donor in good health and CMV-seronegative. Sequenced sample: PBMCs. The CDR3 loop reads CASSLGRELVNEQFF. The nucleotides are TGTGCCAGCAGTTTAGGGCGGGAGCTCGTAAACGAGCAGTTCTTC.